This T cell receptor beta chain was identified during a study of graft-versus-host responses after intestinal transplantation. At the level of the study: Induction with anti-thymocyte globulin, then tacrolimus and steroids for three to four years, was given to all recipients.

General study points: Allografts carried high graft-versus-host to host-versus-graft clonal ratios in patients having graft-donor T cell macrochimerism.

The germline V gene has CDR1 SEHNR and CDR2 FQNEAQ (reference sequence). Trimming took 5 bases from V and 7 from J, leaving 8 bases between them. The CDR3 consists of 11 residues. Sequencing was performed with immunoSEQ multiplex PCR; in TCRdb, only in-frame clones are kept and a portion is missing. The sample lists approximately 100,000 clones, roughly 93% occurring once. In regard to this clone: The target antigen is unknown.

V usage is TRBV7-9 and J usage is TRBJ1-1; a weak D match, TRBD1 (6 bases). The sample consisted of unstimulated CD8+ T cells sorted from spleen or lymph node cells, taken before intestinal transplant. The TCR comes from a human donor who received an intestinal transplant. The CDR3: CASSEDSEAFF. The CDR3 DNA reads as TGTGCCAGCAGCGAGGACAGTGAAGCTTTCTTT.